This TCR beta chain was obtained from a study of metastatic and nonmetastatic thyroid tumors. This clone is medium-sized. MiXCR reprocessed the PCR reads for TCRdb. The repertoire has approximately 22,000 clones, under 35% of them found once; the top ten carry 12% to 15%. CDR1 SGHAT and CDR2 FQNNGV come from the germline V gene. Trimming took off 4 bases at V and 3 bases at J, with 13 bases between the two ends. The CDR3 loop spans 14 amino acids. Treatment of any kind had been given to no patient before thyroid surgery. This rearrangement joins TRBV11-2 to TRBJ2-7; tentatively, D is TRBD1 (6 bases). The sequenced sample was blood. This TCR was recovered from a female donor with papillary thyroid cancer or a benign thyroid nodule (not recorded which). Some clones in this sample may be carry-over from other donors' samples. The CDR3 sequence is CASSYETGGYEQYF. For the CDR3, the DNA is TGTGCCAGCAGCTACGAGACAGGAGGCTACGAGCAGTACTTC.